The sequence of this T cell receptor beta chain was determined in a study of T cell responses to AZD1222 COVID-19 vaccine. The overall study: Pooling of second doses given at about 4 or about 12 weeks was done.

Whole-study results and caveats: Sampling that yielded the repertoires occurred only after the peak T cell response. Donors in the cohort were predominantly white British and more often female, and clonal diversity was possibly underestimated.

Only in-frame clones appear in the TCRdb table, and some are missing; sequencing was by immunoSEQ multiplex PCR. The sample consists of about 98,000 clones, around 87% of them appearing once. The germline V gene has CDR1 SQVTM and CDR2 ANQGSEA. Trimming cost V 6 bases and J 6 bases, with 12 bases left between them. The CDR3 runs 11 residues. On this clone: What it recognizes is unknown.

The sample in question was peripheral blood, obtained on day 0 of AZD1222 vaccination. V and J are TRBV29-1 and TRBJ2-7; possible D gene TRBD1, 5 bases. The receptor was isolated from an adult in good health. The CDR3 reads CSVGDSSEQYF. The DNA for the CDR3 is TGCAGCGTCGGAGACAGTTCCGAGCAGTACTTC.